The rows below give T cell receptor beta chains drawn from one sample of a study of PD-L1 blockade in urothelial cancer. Repertoires were generated with immunoSEQ multiplex PCR, while TCRdb's copy carries only in-frame clones and drops some. Counted here are some 75,000 clones, approximately 90% occurring once; the ten biggest clones make up 0.87%. Sample: PBMCs, taken around atezolizumab (anti-PD-L1) treatment. These receptors were obtained from a woman aged 80 or over with urothelial cancer. Both conserved end residues are part of each CDR3. A D gene is named only where the DNA matches it firmly. Rows may omit the clone size; those that give it use once, few, many or a size class.

V	size	D	J	DNA	CDR3
TRBV18	NA	NA	TRBJ2-1	TGTGCCAGCTCACCACAGCTGGATGAGCAGTTCTTC	CASSPQLDEQFF
TRBV6-6	NA	NA	TRBJ2-3	TGTGCCAGCAGTTCCGACATCTCTAGCACAGATACGCAGTATTTT	CASSSDISSTDTQYF
TRBV10-3	NA	NA	TRBJ2-5	TGTGCCATCAGTGACCCGTTGGGGGGAGAAGAGACCCAGTACTTC	CAISDPLGGEETQYF
TRBV7-9	NA	NA	TRBJ1-2	TGTGCCAGCAGCTCGGTAAACTATGGCTACACCTTC	CASSSVNYGYTF
TRBV6-1	once	TRBD1	TRBJ2-5	TGTGCCAGCAGTTCCCGGGACAGGGGTCAAGAGACCCAGTACTTC	CASSSRDRGQETQYF
TRBV7-2	NA	TRBD1	TRBJ1-1	TGTGCCAGCAGCTTAGGATTGGACAGGGGGGGAACTGAAGCTTTCTTT	CASSLGLDRGGTEAFF
TRBV7-9	many	NA	TRBJ1-1	TGTGCCAGCAGCCAGACTAAGGGGAGGGAAACTGAAGCTTTCTTT	CASSQTKGRETEAFF
TRBV7-9	once	TRBD1	TRBJ1-2	TGTGCCAGCAGCCCACAGGGGAATGGCTACACCTTC	CASSPQGNGYTF
TRBV7-2	NA	NA	TRBJ1-1	TGTGCCAGCAGCTGGGCGGGGATCATGAACACTGAAGCTTTCTTT	CASSWAGIMNTEAFF
TRBV19	NA	NA	TRBJ2-1	TGTGCCAGTAGTCAGGGTTCCCATGGCTCCTACAATGAGCAGTTCTTC	CASSQGSHGSYNEQFF
TRBV6-1	NA	TRBD1	TRBJ2-7	TGTGCCAGCAGTGCCGACAGGGGGCACGCAGAGCAGTACTTC	CASSADRGHAEQYF
TRBV7-9	NA	TRBD1	TRBJ2-1	TGTGCCAGCAGCTTGGCAGGGGGTAATGAGCAGTTCTTC	CASSLAGGNEQFF
TRBV5-1	NA	TRBD2	TRBJ2-7	TGCGCCAGCAGCTTGGAGACTAGCGGGAGCGGGGACGAGCAGTACTTC	CASSLETSGSGDEQYF
TRBV6-1	NA	TRBD2	TRBJ2-3	TGTGCCAGCAGTGGTGGACTAGCGGGAGTGTCGAGCACAGATACGCAGTATTTT	CASSGGLAGVSSTDTQYF
TRBV5-1	NA	NA	TRBJ2-1	TGCGCCAGCTGGGGAGGGGGAGATGAGCAGTTCTTC	CASWGGGDEQFF
TRBV5-4	NA	TRBD2	TRBJ2-5	TGTGCCAGCAGCGTGGGACTAGCGGGAGCCCTAGAGACCCAGTACTTC	CASSVGLAGALETQYF
TRBV9	NA	NA	TRBJ2-7	TGTGCCAGCAGCGGGGGTCGGCTAGCAGAGGAGCAGTACTTC	CASSGGRLAEEQYF
TRBV4-2	NA	NA	TRBJ1-1	TGTGCCAGCAGCCATCCCAAGGGGGGAGGGACTGAAGCTTTCTTT	CASSHPKGGGTEAFF
TRBV27	NA	TRBD1	TRBJ2-7	TGTGCCAGCAGTTTTGCGGGACAGGGGTACAGCGAGCAGTACTTC	CASSFAGQGYSEQYF
TRBV5-1	NA	TRBD1	TRBJ1-1	TGCGCCAGCAGCTTGATTACAGGGGTGATGAACACTGAAGCTTTCTTT	CASSLITGVMNTEAFF
TRBV28	NA	NA	TRBJ1-2	TGTGCCATCCCGCGGGATTCGGCTAACTATGGCTACACCTTC	CAIPRDSANYGYTF